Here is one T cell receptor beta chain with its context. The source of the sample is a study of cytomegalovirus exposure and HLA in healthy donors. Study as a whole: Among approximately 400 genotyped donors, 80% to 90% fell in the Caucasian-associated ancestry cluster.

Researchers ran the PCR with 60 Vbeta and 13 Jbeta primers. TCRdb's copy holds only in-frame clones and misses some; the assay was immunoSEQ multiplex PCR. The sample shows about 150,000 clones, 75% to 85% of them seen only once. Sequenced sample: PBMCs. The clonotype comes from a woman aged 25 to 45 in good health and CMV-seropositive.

CDR3 residues: CASSSLAGEGGGELFF. The CDR3 coding sequence is TGTGCCAGCAGCTCGCTAGCGGGAGAAGGTGGCGGGGAGCTGTTTTTT. This chain uses TRBV5-4 with TRBJ2-2, with 10 bases that match TRBD2. This CDR3 is built from 16 residues. Germline values: CDR1 SGHNT, CDR2 YYREEE (reference sequence). The V gene end was trimmed by 3 bases and the J gene end by 7 bases; junction bases not matched to a gene: 9.